Below, one T cell receptor (beta chain) is given with its context. This sample stems from a study of blood T cell repertoires in COVID-19. Study-level background: PBMCs, B-cell-depleted T cells, or T cells were the source of the cDNA or gDNA that made up the material.

The CDR3 totals 12 residues. Germline CDR1 MNHNY, CDR2 SVGAGI (reference sequence). V lost 6 bases and J 5 bases, leaving 11 bases between the germline ends. This table comes from immunoSEQ multiplex PCR, and its TCRdb copy is limited to in-frame clones, with some not included. The repertoire holds 250,000 to 400,000 clones, with 75% to 90% as singletons. The Seattle patients, enrolled during active infection, were followed longitudinally. This receptor was taken from a woman aged 25-40 years with COVID-19, enrolled during active disease. The gene calls are TRBV6-6 and TRBJ2-7; possibly TRBD1 for D (6 bases). Input material: peripheral blood. CDR3 DNA sequence: TGTGCCAGCAGCCACGGACAGAACGAGCAGTACTTC. Amino acids: CASSHGQNEQYF.